This note documents a single TCR beta chain sequence. What it binds is unknown. This record belongs to a study of Ad26.COV2.S vaccination and SARS-CoV-2 variants. Study-wide background: Each vaccinee took Ad26.COV2.S intramuscularly, once or twice 56 days apart. Study-wide results and caveats: Following vaccination, spike-specific CD8+ and CD4+ T cell responses reportedly exhibited substantial breadth.

The data were produced by immunoSEQ multiplex PCR, yet TCRdb's version contains in-frame clones alone and is incomplete. This table holds some 250,000 clones, approximately 90% found once. Treatment given: approximately 18 received Ad26.COV2.S at low or high dose, single or two shots; 5 received placebo; per-sample allocation not given. At day 63 after the first vaccine or placebo injection, samples were drawn. An Ad26 vector expressing Wuhan-strain SARS-CoV-2 spike served as the vaccine. Germline CDR1 SGHTA, CDR2 FQGTGA. This CDR3 is built from 15 residues. The V gene end was trimmed by 5 bases and the J gene end by 5 bases; junction bases not matched to a gene: 7.

The sequence was collected from a person between 18 and 65 years old who received the Ad26.COV2.S COVID-19 vaccine or a placebo. The genes are TRBV7-3 and TRBJ2-1; 9 nucleotides align to TRBD2. The source material was peripheral blood, sampled in a trial of Ad26.COV2.S vaccine versus placebo. CDR3 in DNA: TGTGCCAGCAGCCCAAGCGGGAGGCTACACAATGAGCAGTTCTTC. This translates into CASSPSGRLHNEQFF.